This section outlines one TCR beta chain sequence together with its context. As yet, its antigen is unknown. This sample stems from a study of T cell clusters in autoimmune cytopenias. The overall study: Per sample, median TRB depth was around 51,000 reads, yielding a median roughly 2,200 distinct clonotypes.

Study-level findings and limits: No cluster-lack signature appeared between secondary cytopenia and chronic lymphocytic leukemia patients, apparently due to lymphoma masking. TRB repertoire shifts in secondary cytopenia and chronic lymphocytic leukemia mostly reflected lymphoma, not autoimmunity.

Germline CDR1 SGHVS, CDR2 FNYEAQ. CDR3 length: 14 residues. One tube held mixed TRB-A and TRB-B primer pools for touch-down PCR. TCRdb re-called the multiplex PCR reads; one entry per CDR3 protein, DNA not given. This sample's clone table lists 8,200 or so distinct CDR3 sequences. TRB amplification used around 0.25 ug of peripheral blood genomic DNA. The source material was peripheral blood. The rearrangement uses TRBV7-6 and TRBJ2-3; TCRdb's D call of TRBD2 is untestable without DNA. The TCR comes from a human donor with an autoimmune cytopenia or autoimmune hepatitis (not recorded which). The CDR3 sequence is CASSASAGGDTQYF.